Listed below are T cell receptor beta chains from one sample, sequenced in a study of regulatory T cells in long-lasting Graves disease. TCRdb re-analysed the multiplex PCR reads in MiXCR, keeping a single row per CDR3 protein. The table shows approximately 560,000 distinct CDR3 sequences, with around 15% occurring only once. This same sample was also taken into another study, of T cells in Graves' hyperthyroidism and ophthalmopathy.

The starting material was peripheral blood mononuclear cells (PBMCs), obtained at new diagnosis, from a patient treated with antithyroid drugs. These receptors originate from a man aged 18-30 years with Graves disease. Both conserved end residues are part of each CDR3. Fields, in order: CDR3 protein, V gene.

CDR3 protein: CASSRRQGGSEQYF
V gene: TRBV27

CDR3 protein: CASSWVGNQPQHF
V gene: TRBV27

CDR3 protein: CASSPGLAGESYNEQFF
V gene: TRBV28

CDR3 protein: CATGTGDHEQFF
V gene: TRBV5-1

CDR3 protein: CASSDSRTGGNQPQHF
V gene: TRBV12-3/TRBV12-4

CDR3 protein: CAWSLRRGETQYF
V gene: TRBV30

CDR3 protein: CSARAGVNGQFF
V gene: TRBV20-1

CDR3 protein: CASSQGGGSRSYEQYF
V gene: TRBV4-2

CDR3 protein: CASSLLAGDVTDTQYF
V gene: TRBV7-9

CDR3 protein: CASSWDRVTGELFF
V gene: TRBV6-5

CDR3 protein: CASSLSEGTAYNEQFF
V gene: TRBV27

CDR3 protein: CASSLWDIPKESNQPQHF
V gene: TRBV5-1

CDR3 protein: CASSEEKDTQYF
V gene: TRBV2

CDR3 protein: CASSSALSSYNEQFF
V gene: TRBV3-1

CDR3 protein: CASSQMRQGAYEQYF
V gene: TRBV4-1

CDR3 protein: CASSSLRGRGYEQYF
V gene: TRBV7-9

CDR3 protein: CASSMGQGTHVNIQYF
V gene: TRBV19

CDR3 protein: CSARDEGTMNTEAFF
V gene: TRBV20-1

CDR3 protein: CASSRTSGTSTDTQYF
V gene: TRBV19

CDR3 protein: CASSGPMTGTPYEQYF
V gene: TRBV28

CDR3 protein: CASSLLLNTGELFF
V gene: TRBV5-1

CDR3 protein: CASSQRTTGESSYEQYF
V gene: TRBV4-1

CDR3 protein: CAWSETTYEQYF
V gene: TRBV30

CDR3 protein: CASSPTGEAQYF
V gene: TRBV7-9

CDR3 protein: CTSSFRTGMRYEQYF
V gene: TRBV27

CDR3 protein: CASSYGQEEKLFF
V gene: TRBV5-5

CDR3 protein: CASSPGTNYGYTF
V gene: TRBV28

CDR3 protein: CASSQYSESADEQYF
V gene: TRBV4-1

CDR3 protein: CASSLEGTLAYEQFF
V gene: TRBV5-1

CDR3 protein: CASVGTLNTEAFF
V gene: TRBV28

CDR3 protein: CSARDAGRLLQFF
V gene: TRBV20-1